This record looks at one T cell receptor (beta chain) sequence and its context. Its antigen remains unknown. Germline lookup yields CDR1 WSHSY and CDR2 SAAADI. The CDR3 extends over 15 amino acids. Trimming cost V 5 bases and J 1 base; bases outside gene matches: 5. The data originate from a study of early T cells in non-severe SARS-CoV-2 infection. Overall study context: Sequencing of bulk RNA from unsorted whole blood was done, without chain pairing.

Attachment of unique molecular identifiers was made to individual cDNA molecules. TCRdb reprocessed the 5' RACE reads via MiXCR and lists one record per CDR3 protein. The profile shows some 100,000 distinct CDR3 sequences, about 15% of them singletons. Notes on the study in general: Using VDJdb, the matching emphasized anti-spike CD8 responses while missing private and CD4 specificities.

The sample was whole blood. The rearrangement joins TRBV10-2 to TRBJ2-5; 9 bases are a match to TRBD2. This clonotype originated in an adult who was a healthcare worker with PCR-confirmed SARS-CoV-2 infection or an uninfected control (not recorded which). The CDR3 sequence: CASSRGSGGQETQYF. CDR3 nucleotides: TGCGCCAGCAGTAGGGGTAGCGGGGGCCAAGAGACCCAGTACTTC.